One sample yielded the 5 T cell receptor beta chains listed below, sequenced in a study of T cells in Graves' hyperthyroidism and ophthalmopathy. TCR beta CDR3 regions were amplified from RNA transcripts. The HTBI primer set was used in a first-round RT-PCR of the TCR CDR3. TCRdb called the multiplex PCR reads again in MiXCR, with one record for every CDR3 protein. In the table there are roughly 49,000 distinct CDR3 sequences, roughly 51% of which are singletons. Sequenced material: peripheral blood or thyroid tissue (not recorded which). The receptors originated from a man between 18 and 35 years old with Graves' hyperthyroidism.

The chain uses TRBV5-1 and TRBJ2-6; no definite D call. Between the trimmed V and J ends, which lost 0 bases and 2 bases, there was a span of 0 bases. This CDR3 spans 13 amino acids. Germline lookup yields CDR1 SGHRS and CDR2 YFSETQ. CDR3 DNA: TGCGCCAGCAGCTTGGCTGGGGCCAACGTCCTGACTTTC. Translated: CASSLAGANVLTF.

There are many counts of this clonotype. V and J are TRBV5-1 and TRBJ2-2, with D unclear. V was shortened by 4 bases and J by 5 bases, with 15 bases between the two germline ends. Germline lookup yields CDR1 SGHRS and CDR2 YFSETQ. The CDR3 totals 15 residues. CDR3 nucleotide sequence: TGCGCCAGCAGCCAGAGTCATGGATGGACCGGGGAGCTGTTTTTT. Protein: CASSQSHGWTGELFF. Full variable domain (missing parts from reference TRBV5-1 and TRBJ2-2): KAGVTQTPRYLIKTRGQQVTLSCSPISGHRSVSWYQQTPGQGLQFLFEYFSETQRNKGNFPGRFSGRQFSNSRSEMNVSTLELGDSALYLCASSQSHGWTGELFFGEGSRLTVL.

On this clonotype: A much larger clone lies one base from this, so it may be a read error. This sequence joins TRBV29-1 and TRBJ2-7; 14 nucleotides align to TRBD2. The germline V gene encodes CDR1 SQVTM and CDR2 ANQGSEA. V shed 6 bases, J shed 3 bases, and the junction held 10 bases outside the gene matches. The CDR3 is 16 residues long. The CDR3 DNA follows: TGCAGCGTGAGGCCCGGGACTAGCGGGAGCTACTACGAGCAGTACTTC. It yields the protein CSVRPGTSGSYYEQYF.

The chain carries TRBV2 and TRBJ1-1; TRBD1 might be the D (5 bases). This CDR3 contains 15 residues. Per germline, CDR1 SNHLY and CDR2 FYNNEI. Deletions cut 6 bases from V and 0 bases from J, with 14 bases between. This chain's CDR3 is CASRDPGTVNTEAFF. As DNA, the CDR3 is TGTGCCAGCAGGGACCCAGGGACCGTGAACACTGAAGCTTTCTTT.

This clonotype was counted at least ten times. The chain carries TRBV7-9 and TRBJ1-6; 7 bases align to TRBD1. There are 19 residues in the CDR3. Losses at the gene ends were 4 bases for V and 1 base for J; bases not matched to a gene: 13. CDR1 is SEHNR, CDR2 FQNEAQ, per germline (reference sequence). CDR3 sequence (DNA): TGTGCCAGCAGCTACGCCTTGGGGAAGGGGGCGTCCTATAATTCACCCCTCCACTTT. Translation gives CASSYALGKGASYNSPLHF.